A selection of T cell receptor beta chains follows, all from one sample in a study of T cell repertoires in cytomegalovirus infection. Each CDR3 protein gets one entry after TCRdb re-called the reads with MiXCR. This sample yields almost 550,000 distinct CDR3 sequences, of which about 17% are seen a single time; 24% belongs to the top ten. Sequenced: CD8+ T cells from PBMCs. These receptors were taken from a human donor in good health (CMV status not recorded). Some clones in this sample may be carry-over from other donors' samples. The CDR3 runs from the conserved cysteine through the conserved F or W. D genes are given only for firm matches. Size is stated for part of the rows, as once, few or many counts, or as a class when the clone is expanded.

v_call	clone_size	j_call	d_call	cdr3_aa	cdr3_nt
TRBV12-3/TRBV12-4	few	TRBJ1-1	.	CASTRLDMNTEAFF	TGTGCCAGCACTCGACTGGACATGAACACTGAAGCTTTCTTT
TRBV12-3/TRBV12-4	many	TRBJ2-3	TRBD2	CASRPLTSGVTDTQYF	TGTGCCAGCAGACCCCTGACTAGCGGGGTCACAGATACGCAGTATTTT
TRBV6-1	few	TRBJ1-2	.	CASSEAGSYGYTF	TGTGCCAGCAGTGAAGCGGGGAGCTATGGCTACACCTTC
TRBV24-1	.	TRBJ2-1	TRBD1	CATSDGQGNEQFF	TGTGCCACCAGTGACGGACAGGGAAATGAGCAGTTCTTC
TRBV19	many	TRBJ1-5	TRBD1	CASTDLDRGPNQPQHF	TGTGCCAGTACCGATCTGGACAGGGGGCCGAATCAGCCCCAGCATTTT
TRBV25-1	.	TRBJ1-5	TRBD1	CASSEWGDSQPQHF	TGTGCCAGCAGTGAATGGGGGGACAGTCAGCCCCAGCATTTT
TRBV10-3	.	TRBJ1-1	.	CAISESKRGQPEAFF	TGTGCCATCAGTGAGTCGAAAAGAGGACAACCTGAAGCTTTCTTT
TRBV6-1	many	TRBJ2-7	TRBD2	CASSTDEPGTSGAVYEQYF	TGTGCCAGCAGTACTGATGAACCCGGGACTAGCGGGGCTGTGTACGAGCAGTACTTC
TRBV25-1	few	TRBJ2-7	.	CASSETGEQYF	TGTGCCAGCAGTGAGACGGGCGAGCAGTACTTC
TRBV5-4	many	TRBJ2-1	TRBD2	CASYSSGGAQEQFF	TGTGCCAGCTACTCAAGCGGGGGGGCCCAAGAGCAGTTCTTC
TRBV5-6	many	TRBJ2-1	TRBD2	CASSFSGRGRDEQFF	TGTGCCAGCAGCTTTAGCGGGAGAGGTCGTGATGAGCAGTTCTTC
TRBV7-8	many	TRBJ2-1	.	CASSSHLGGTTYNEQFF	TGTGCCAGCAGCTCTCATTTGGGCGGGACCACCTACAATGAGCAGTTCTTC
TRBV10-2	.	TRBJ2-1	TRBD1	CASSPGDRDNEQFF	TGCGCCAGCAGTCCCGGGGACAGAGACAATGAGCAGTTCTTC
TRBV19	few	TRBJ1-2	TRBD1	CASSIKDRPNYGYTF	TGTGCCAGTAGTATAAAGGACAGGCCGAACTATGGCTACACCTTC
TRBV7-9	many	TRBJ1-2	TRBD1	CASSIHRDRDEGYTF	TGTGCCAGCAGCATCCATAGGGACAGGGATGAAGGCTACACCTTC
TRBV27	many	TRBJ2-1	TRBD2	CASSPTRLAGVNNEQFF	TGTGCCAGCAGTCCGACTCGACTAGCGGGAGTAAATAATGAGCAGTTCTTC
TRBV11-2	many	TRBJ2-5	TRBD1	CASSATRTGLETQYF	TGTGCCAGCAGCGCAACACGGACAGGCCTGGAGACCCAGTACTTC
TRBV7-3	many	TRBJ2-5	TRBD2	CASSSSGGAVETQYF	TGTGCCAGCAGCTCTAGCGGGGGGGCCGTTGAGACCCAGTACTTC
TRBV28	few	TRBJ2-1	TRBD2	CASSLLAGGPDNEQFF	TGTGCCAGCAGTCTTTTAGCGGGAGGGCCAGACAATGAGCAGTTCTTC
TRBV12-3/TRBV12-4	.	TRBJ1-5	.	CASSSGSSNQPQHF	TGTGCCAGCAGTTCTGGCAGTAGCAATCAGCCCCAGCATTTT
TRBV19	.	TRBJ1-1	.	CASSIVEGGDTEAFF	TGTGCCAGTAGTATAGTCGAGGGCGGTGACACTGAAGCTTTCTTT
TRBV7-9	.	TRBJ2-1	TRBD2	CASSLRLAGGNEQFF	TGTGCCAGCAGCTTACGGCTAGCGGGTGGGAATGAGCAGTTCTTC
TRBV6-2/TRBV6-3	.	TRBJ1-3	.	CASRTTGNPFSGNTIYF	TGTGCCAGCAGGACAACAGGGAATCCTTTCTCTGGAAACACCATATATTTT
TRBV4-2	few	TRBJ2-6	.	CASSQLGANVLTF	TGTGCCAGCAGCCAATTGGGGGCCAACGTCCTGACTTTC
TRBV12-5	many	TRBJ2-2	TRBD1	CASASDRGLSGELFF	TGTGCTAGTGCCTCGGACAGGGGGCTGTCTGGGGAGCTGTTTTTT
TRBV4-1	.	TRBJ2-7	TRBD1	CASSLGQRVTYEQYF	TGCGCCAGCAGCCTGGGACAGAGGGTCACCTACGAGCAGTACTTC
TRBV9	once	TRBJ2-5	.	CASSVAGAAETQYF	TGTGCCAGCAGCGTAGCGGGGGCTGCAGAGACCCAGTACTTC
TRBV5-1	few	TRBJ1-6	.	CASSLGQLKDNSPLHF	TGCGCCAGCAGCTTAGGACAGCTAAAGGATAATTCACCCCTCCACTTT
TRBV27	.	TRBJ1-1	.	CASSFFGGNTEAFF	TGTGCCAGCAGTTTTTTTGGGGGGAACACTGAAGCTTTCTTT
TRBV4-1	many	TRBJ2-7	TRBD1	CASSQTGGGEQYF	TGCGCCAGCAGCCAAACAGGGGGCGGCGAGCAGTACTTC
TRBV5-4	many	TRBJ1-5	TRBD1	CASSWAGTVPQHF	TGTGCCAGCAGCTGGGCCGGGACAGTCCCCCAGCATTTT
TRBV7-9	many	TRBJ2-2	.	CATTSGVTNTGELFF	TGTGCCACCACTTCAGGGGTGACGAACACCGGGGAGCTGTTTTTT
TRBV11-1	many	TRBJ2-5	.	CASSPGLQRETQYF	TGTGCCAGCAGCCCGGGACTTCAGAGGGAGACCCAGTACTTC
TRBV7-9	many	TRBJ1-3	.	CASSLKSKGNTIYF	TGTGCCAGCAGCTTAAAATCCAAGGGAAACACCATATATTTT
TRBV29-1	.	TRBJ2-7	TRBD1	CSVVSLDRGNYEQYF	TGCAGCGTTGTGTCCTTAGACAGGGGAAACTACGAGCAGTACTTC
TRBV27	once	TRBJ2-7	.	CASSLRGRWSEQYF	TGTGCCAGCAGTTTAAGGGGGAGGTGGAGCGAGCAGTACTTC
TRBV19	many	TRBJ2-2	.	CASSPRGSINTGELFF	TGTGCCAGTAGTCCTCGTGGCTCCATTAACACCGGGGAGCTGTTTTTT
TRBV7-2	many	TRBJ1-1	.	CASSSRPHRGPREGTEAFF	TGTGCCAGCAGCTCTAGACCACACCGCGGACCCAGGGAAGGAACTGAAGCTTTCTTT
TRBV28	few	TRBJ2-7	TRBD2	CASSAPGLVGEQYF	TGTGCCAGCAGTGCACCGGGACTAGTCGGTGAGCAGTACTTC
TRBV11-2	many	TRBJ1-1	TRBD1	CASSLWTGRTEAFF	TGTGCCAGCAGCTTATGGACAGGGAGAACTGAAGCTTTCTTT
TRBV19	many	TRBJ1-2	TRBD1	CASLQGGENYGYTF	TGTGCCAGTCTTCAGGGGGGGGAAAACTATGGCTACACCTTC
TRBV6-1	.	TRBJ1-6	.	CASGLRGLNSPLHF	TGTGCCAGCGGGCTCAGGGGCCTTAATTCACCCCTCCACTTT
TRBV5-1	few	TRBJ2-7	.	CASSLRALPYEQYF	TGCGCCAGCAGCCTCCGGGCCCTACCCTACGAGCAGTACTTC
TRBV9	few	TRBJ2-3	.	CASSGKSTDTQYF	TGTGCCAGCAGCGGTAAGAGCACAGATACGCAGTATTTT
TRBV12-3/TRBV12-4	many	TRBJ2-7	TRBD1	CASSSNSGDRGTYEQYF	TGTGCCAGCAGTAGCAATTCCGGGGACAGGGGGACCTACGAGCAGTACTTC
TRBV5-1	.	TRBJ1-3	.	CASSLEVIGSSGNTIYF	TGCGCCAGCAGCTTGGAAGTTATTGGGAGCTCTGGAAACACCATATATTTT
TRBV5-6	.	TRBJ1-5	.	CASSSGSAQPQHF	TGTGCCAGCAGCTCGGGGTCAGCCCAGCCCCAGCATTTT
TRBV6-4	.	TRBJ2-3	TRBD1	CASSEGTGGGTDTQYF	TGTGCCAGCAGTGAGGGGACAGGGGGCGGCACAGATACGCAGTATTTT
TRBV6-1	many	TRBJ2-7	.	CASSETGYEQYF	TGTGCCAGCAGTGAAACCGGCTACGAGCAGTACTTC